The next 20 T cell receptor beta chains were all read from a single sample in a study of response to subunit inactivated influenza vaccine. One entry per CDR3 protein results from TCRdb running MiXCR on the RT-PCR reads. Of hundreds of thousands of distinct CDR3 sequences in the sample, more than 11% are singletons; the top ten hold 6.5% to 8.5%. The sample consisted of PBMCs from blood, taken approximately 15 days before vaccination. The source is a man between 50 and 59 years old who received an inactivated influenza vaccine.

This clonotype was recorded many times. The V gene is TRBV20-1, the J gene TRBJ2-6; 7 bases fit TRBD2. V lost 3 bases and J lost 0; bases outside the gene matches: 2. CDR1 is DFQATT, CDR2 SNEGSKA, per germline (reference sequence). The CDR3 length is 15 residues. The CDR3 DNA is TGCAGTGCTAGCGGGGGGTCCTCTGGGGCCAACGTCCTGACTTTC. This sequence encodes CSASGGSSGANVLTF.

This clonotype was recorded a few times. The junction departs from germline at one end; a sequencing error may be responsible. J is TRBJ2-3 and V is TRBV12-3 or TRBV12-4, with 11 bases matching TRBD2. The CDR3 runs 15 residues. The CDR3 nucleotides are TGTGCCAGCAGATTAGCGGGGGGGAAAACAGATACGCAGTATTTT. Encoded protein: CASRLAGGKTDTQYF.

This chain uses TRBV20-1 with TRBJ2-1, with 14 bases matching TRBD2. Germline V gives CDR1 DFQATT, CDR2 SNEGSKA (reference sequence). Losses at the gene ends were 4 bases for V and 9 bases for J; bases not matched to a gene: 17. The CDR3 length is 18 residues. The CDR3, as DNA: TGCAGTGCTATATTCGGGACTAGCGGGAGTAAGGGGCAGGTTGAGCAGTTCTTC. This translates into CSAIFGTSGSKGQVEQFF.

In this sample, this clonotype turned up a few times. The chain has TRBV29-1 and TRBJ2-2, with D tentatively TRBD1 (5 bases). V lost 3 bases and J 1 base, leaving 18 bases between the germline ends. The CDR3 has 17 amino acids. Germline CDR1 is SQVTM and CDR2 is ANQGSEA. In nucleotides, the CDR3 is TGCAGCGTTGAGAAGTATGGGGCAGGGTGGAACACCGGGGAGCTGTTTTTT. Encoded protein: CSVEKYGAGWNTGELFF.

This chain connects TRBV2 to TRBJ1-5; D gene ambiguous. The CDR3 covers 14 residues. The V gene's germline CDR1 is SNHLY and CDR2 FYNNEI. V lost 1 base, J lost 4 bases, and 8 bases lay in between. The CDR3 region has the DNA TGTGCCAGCAGTGAAGATATAGTAAATCAGCCCCAGCATTTT. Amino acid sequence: CASSEDIVNQPQHF.

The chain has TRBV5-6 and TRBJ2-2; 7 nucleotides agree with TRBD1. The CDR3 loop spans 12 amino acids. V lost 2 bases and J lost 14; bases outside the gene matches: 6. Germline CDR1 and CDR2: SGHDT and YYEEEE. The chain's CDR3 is CASSLYRQGLFF. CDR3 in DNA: TGTGCCAGCAGCTTATACCGACAGGGACTGTTTTTT. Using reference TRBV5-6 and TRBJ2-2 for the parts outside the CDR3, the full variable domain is DAGVTQSPTHLIKTRGQQVTLRCSPKSGHDTVSWYQQALGQGPQFIFQYYEEEERQRGNFPDRFSGHQFPNYSSELNVNALLLGDSALYLCASSLYRQGLFFGEGSRLTVL.

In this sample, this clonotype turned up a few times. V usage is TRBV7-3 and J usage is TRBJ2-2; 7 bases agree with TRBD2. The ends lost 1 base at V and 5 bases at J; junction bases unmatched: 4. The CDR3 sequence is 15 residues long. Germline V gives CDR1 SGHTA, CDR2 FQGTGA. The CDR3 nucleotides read TGTGCCAGCAGCTTAAGCGGGAGAAGTACCGGGGAGCTGTTTTTT. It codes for CASSLSGRSTGELFF.

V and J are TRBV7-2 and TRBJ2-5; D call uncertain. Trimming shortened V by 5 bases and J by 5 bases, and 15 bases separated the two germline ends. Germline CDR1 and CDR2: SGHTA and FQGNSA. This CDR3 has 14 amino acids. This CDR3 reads CASSTTPPDETQYF. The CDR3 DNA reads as TGTGCCAGCAGCACAACCCCACCGGATGAGACCCAGTACTTC.

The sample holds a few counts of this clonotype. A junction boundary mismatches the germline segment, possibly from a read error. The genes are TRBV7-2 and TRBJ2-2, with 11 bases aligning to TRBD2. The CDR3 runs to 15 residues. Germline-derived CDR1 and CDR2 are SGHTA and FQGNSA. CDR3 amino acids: CASSSGRAKTGELFF. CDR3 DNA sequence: TGTGCCAGCAGTAGCGGGAGGGCGAAGACCGGGGAGCTGTTTTTT. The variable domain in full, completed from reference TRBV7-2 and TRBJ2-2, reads GAGVSQSPSNKVTEKGKDVELRCDPISGHTALYWYRQSLGQGLEFLIYFQGNSAPDKSGLPSDRFSAERTGGSVSTLTIQRTQQEDSAVYLCASSSGRAKTGELFFGEGSRLTVL.

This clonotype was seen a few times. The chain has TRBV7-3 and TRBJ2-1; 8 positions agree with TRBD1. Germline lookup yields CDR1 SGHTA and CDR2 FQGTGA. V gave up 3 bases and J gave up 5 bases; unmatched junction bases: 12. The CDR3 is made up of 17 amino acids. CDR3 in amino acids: CASSFRAPDRAHNEQFF. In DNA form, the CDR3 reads TGTGCCAGCAGCTTCCGGGCCCCGGACAGGGCCCACAATGAGCAGTTCTTC.

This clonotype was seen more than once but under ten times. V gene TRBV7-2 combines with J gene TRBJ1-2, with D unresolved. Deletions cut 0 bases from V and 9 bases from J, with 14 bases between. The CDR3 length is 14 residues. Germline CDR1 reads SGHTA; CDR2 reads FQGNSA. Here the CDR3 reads CASSLAIDTGSYTF. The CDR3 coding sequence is TGTGCCAGCAGCTTAGCGATCGACACGGGGAGCTACACCTTC.

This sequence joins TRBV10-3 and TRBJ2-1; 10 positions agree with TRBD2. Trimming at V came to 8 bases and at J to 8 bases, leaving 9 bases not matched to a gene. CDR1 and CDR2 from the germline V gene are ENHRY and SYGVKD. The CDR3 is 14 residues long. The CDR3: CAIAASGSRDEQFF. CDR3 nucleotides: TGTGCCATCGCTGCTAGCGGGAGCCGCGATGAGCAGTTCTTC.

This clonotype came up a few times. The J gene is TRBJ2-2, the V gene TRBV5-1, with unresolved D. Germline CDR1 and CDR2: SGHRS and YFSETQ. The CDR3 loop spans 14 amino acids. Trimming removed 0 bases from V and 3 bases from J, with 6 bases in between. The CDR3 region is CASSLDIYTGELFF. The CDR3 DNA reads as TGCGCCAGCAGCTTGGACATCTACACCGGGGAGCTGTTTTTT.

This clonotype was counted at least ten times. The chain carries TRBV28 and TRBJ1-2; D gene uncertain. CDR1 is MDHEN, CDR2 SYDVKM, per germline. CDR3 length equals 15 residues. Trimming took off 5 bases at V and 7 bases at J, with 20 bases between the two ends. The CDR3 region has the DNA TGTGCCAGCAGTCCCGTGAGCCTCGAGGGTGGTGGCTACACCTTC. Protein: CASSPVSLEGGGYTF.

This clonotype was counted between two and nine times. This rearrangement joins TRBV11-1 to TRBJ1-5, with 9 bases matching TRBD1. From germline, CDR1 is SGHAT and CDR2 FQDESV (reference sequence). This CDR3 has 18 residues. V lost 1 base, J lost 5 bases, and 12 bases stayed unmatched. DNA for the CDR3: TGTGCCAGCAGCTTAGTATCATACCGGGACAGGGCGCATCAGCCCCAGCATTTT. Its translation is CASSLVSYRDRAHQPQHF.

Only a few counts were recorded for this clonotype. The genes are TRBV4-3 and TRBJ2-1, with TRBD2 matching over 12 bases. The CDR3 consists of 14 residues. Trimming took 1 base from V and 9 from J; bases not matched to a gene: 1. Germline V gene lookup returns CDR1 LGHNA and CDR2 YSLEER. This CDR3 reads CASSQGGLAGEQFF. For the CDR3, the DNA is TGCGCCAGCAGCCAAGGGGGACTAGCGGGTGAGCAGTTCTTC.

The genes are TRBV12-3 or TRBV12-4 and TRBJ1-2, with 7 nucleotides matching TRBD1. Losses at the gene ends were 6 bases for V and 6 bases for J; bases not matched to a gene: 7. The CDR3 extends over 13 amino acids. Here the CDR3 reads CASSPDRAHGYTF. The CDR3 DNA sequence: TGTGCCAGCAGCCCCGACAGGGCGCATGGCTACACCTTC.

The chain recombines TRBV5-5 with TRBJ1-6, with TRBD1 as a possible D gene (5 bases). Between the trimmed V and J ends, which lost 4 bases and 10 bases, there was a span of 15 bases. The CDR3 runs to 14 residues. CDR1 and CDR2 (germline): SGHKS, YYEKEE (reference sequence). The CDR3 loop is CASSGGTIDSPLHF. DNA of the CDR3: TGTGCCAGCAGCGGGGGGACTATCGACTCACCCCTCCACTTT.

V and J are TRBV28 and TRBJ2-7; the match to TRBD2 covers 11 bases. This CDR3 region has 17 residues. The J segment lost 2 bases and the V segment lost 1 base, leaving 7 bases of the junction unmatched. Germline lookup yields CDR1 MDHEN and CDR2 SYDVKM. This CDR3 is CASSLFPGTSGTYEQYF. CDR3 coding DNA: TGTGCCAGCAGTTTATTCCCCGGGACTAGCGGCACCTACGAGCAGTACTTC.

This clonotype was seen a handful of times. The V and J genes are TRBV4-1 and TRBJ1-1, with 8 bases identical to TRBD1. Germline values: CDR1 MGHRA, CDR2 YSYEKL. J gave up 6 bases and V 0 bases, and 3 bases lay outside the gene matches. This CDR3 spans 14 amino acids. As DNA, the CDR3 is TGCGCCAGCAGCCAAGACAGGGGGCGGCCTGAAGCTTTCTTT. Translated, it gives CASSQDRGRPEAFF.